This T cell receptor (beta chain) appears in the sequencing data of a study of shared clonotypes between healthy human individuals. The data were produced by immunoSEQ multiplex PCR, yet TCRdb's version contains in-frame clones alone and is incomplete. The data contain approximately 2,300,000 clones, 92% of them singletons. The CDR3 totals 16 residues. CDR1 is SGHRS and CDR2 is YFSETQ in the germline V gene. V lost 3 bases to trimming and J lost 3 bases; unmatched junction nucleotides: 8. The sample comprised naive CD4+ T cells from PBMCs. Subset defined: CD45RA+ positively selected. This receptor was taken from a man between 18 and 29 years old in good health. Some clones in this sample may be carry-over from other donors' samples. The V gene is TRBV5-1, the J gene TRBJ2-3, with 9 bases lining up with TRBD1. CDR3 amino acids: CASSSGTGTGTDTQYF. CDR3 bases: TGCGCCAGCAGCTCGGGGACAGGGACGGGGACAGATACGCAGTATTTT.